This T cell receptor (beta chain) was captured in a study of T cell repertoires in cytomegalovirus infection. The CDR3 totals 14 residues. Germline V gene lookup returns CDR1 SGHKS and CDR2 YYEKEE (reference sequence). V gave up 2 bases and J gave up 0 bases, with 7 bases separating them. Each CDR3 protein is one row after TCRdb ran MiXCR on the reads. The sample consists of roughly 150,000 distinct CDR3 sequences, roughly 18% of them appearing once. This clonotype occurred many times. What was sequenced was CD8+ T cells from PBMCs. The rearrangement joins TRBV5-5 to TRBJ2-3; possibly TRBD1 for D (5 bases). This TCR derives from a human donor in good health (CMV status not recorded). Some clones in this sample may be carry-over from other donors' samples. The chain's CDR3 is CASSFPGSTDTQYF. As DNA, the CDR3 is TGTGCCAGCAGCTTCCCAGGGAGCACAGATACGCAGTATTTT.